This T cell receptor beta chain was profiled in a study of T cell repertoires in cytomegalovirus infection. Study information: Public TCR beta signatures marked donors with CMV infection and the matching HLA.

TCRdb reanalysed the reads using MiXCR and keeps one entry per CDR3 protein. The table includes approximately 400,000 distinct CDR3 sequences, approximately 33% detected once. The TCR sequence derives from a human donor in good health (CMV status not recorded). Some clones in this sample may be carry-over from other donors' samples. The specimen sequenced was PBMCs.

The CDR3 loop is CASSPVTGNQPQHF. The CDR3 nucleotides are TGTGCCAGCTCACCAGTCACTGGCAATCAGCCCCAGCATTTT. V usage is TRBV18 and J usage is TRBJ1-5; D is uncertain. Trimming shortened V by 2 bases and J by 2 bases, and 7 bases separated the two germline ends. The CDR3 extends over 14 amino acids. Germline lookup yields CDR1 KGHSH and CDR2 LQKENI.